This TCR beta chain stems from a study of cytomegalovirus exposure and HLA in healthy donors. Study details: The 95 to 150 validation repertoires used a platform that matched the one used for the roughly 650 first-cohort repertoires, as a later analysis reported. Findings of the study overall: There were three CMV-associated chains whose specificity for CMV antigens was confirmed in vitro. The authors enumerated some 160 TCR beta chains as linked to cytomegalovirus. It was reportedly the case that the classifier diagnosed cytomegalovirus status with high specificity and sensitivity.

A remark on this clone: The antigen remains unidentified.

TCRdb's table, derived via immunoSEQ multiplex PCR, lists solely in-frame clones and lacks some. The profile covers under 200,000 clones, with about three quarters appearing a single time and around 1.3% taken by the ten largest. This receptor was obtained from a woman in her twenties or thirties in good health and CMV-seronegative. The material sequenced was PBMCs.

CDR3 bases: TGCGCCAGCACCCAGGGTGGAACTAATGAAAAACTGTTTTTT. It yields the protein CASTQGGTNEKLFF. The chain carries TRBV10-2 and TRBJ1-4, with D maybe TRBD1 (5 bases). Trimming left V 7 bases short and J 1 base short, with 10 bases between. CDR3 length: 14 amino acids. Germline CDR1 is WSHSY and CDR2 is SAAADI.